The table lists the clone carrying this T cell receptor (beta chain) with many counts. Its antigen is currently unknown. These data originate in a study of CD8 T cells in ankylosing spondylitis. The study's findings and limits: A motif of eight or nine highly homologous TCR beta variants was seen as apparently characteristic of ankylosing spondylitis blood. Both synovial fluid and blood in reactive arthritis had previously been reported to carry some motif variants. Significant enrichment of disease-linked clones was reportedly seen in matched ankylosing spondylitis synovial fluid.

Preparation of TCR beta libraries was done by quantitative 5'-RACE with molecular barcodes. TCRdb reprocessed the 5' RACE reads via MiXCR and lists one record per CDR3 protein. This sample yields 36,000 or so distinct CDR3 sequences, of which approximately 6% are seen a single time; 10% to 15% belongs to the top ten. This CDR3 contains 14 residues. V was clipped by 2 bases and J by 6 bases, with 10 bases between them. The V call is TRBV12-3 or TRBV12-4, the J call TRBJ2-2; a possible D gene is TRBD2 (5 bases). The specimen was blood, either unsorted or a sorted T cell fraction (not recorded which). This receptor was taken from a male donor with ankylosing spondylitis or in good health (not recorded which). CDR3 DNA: TGTGCCAGCAGTTTAATAGGAGGACCCGGGGAGCTGTTTTTT. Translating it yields CASSLIGGPGELFF.